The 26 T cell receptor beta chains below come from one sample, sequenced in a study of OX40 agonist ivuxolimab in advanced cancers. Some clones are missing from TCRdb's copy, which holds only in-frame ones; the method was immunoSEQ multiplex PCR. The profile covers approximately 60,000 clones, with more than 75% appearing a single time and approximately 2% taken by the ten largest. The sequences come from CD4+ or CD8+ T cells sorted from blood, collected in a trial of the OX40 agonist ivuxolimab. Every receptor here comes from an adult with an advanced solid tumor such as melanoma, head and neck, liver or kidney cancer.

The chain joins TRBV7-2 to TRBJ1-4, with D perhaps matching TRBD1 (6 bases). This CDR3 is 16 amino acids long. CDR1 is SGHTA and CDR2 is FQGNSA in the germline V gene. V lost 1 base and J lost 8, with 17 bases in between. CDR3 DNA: TGTGCCAGCAGCTTAGGGGACACAGGACGATTGGAAAAACTGTTTTTT. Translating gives CASSLGDTGRLEKLFF.

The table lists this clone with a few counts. Here the CDR3 DNA reads TGTGCCAGCAGAAGCAACCCTACAAACTATGGCTACACCTTC. Its protein product is CASRSNPTNYGYTF. The chain joins TRBV2 to TRBJ1-2; no clear D. The germline V gene has CDR1 SNHLY and CDR2 FYNNEI. CDR3 length: 14 residues. The ends were cut back, 6 bases at V and 2 bases at J, with 13 bases in the middle.

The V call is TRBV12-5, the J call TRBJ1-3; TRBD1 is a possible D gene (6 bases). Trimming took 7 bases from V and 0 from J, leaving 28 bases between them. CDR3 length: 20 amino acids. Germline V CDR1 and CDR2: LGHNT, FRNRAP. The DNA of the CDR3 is TGTGCTAGTGCCAGACGCGGGGGGCTGACCCTACCCGACTCTGGAAACACCATATATTTT. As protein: CASARRGGLTLPDSGNTIYF.

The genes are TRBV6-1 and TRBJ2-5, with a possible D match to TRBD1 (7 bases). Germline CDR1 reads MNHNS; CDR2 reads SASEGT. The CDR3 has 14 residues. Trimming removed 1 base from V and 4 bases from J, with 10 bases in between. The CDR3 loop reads CASSEGQGGETQYF. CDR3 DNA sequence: TGTGCCAGCAGTGAAGGACAGGGAGGAGAGACCCAGTACTTC.

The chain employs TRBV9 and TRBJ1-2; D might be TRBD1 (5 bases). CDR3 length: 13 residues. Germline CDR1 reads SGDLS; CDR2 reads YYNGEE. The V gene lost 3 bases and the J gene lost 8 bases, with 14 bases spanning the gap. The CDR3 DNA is TGTGCCAGCAGCGATAGTGGCAGGGACGGCTACACCTTC. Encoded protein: CASSDSGRDGYTF.

The CDR3 sequence is CASRHRDNSYEQYF. CDR3 nucleotides: TGTGCCAGCCGACACCGGGACAACTCCTACGAGCAGTACTTC. The V and J genes are TRBV2 and TRBJ2-7; a weak D match, TRBD1 (6 bases). This CDR3 region has 14 residues. V shed 8 bases and J shed 0 bases, with 14 bases lying between them. Germline V gives CDR1 SNHLY, CDR2 FYNNEI.

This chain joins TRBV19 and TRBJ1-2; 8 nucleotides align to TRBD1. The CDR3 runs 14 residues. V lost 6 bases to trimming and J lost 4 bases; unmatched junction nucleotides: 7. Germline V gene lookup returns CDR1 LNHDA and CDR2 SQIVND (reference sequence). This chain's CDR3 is CASRDGQGGYGYTF. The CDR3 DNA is TGTGCCAGTAGAGATGGACAGGGTGGCTATGGCTACACCTTC.

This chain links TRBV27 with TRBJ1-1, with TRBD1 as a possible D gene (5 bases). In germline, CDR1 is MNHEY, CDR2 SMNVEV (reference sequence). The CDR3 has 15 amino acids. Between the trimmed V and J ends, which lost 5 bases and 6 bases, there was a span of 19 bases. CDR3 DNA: TGTGCCAGCAGTGTATACGGGACGGATTTCTCTGAAGCTTTCTTT. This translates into CASSVYGTDFSEAFF.

CDR3 DNA: TGTGCCAGCAGTTCCACCGACAGGGTAATCCACGAGCAGTACTTC. Translation: CASSSTDRVIHEQYF. The rearrangement joins TRBV28 to TRBJ2-7; TRBD1 matches 7 bases. The CDR3 sequence is 15 residues long. Germline V CDR1 and CDR2: MDHEN, SYDVKM. J was trimmed by 5 bases and V by 4 bases; bases with no gene match: 11.

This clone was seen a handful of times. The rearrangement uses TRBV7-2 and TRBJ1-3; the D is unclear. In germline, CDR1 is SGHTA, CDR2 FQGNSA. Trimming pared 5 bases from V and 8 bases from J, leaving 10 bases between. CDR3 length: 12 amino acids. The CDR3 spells CASSLDADTIYF. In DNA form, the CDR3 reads TGTGCCAGCAGCCTGGATGCGGACACCATATATTTT. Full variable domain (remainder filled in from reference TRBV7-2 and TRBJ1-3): GAGVSQSPSNKVTEKGKDVELRCDPISGHTALYWYRQSLGQGLEFLIYFQGNSAPDKSGLPSDRFSAERTGGSVSTLTIQRTQQEDSAVYLCASSLDADTIYFGEGSWLTVV.

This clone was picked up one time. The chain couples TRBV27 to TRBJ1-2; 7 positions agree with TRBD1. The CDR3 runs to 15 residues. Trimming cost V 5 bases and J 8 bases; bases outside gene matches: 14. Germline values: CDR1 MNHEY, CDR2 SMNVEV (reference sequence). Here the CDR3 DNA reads TGTGCCAGCAGTCCACTAGACAGGGCGGGGCGAGGCTACACCTTC. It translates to CASSPLDRAGRGYTF.

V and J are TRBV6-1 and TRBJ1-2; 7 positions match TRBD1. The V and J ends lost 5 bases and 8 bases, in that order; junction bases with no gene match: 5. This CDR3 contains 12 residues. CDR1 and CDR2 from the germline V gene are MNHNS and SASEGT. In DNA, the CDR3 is TGTGCCAGCAGTCTCACAGGGGCGGGCTACACCTTC. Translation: CASSLTGAGYTF.

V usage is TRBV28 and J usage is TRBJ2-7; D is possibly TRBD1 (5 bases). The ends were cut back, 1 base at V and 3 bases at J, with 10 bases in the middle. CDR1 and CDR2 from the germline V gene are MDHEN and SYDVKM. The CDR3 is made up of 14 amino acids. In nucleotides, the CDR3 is TGTGCCAGCAGTTTATCAAGGGGAAGCTACGAGCAGTACTTC. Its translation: CASSLSRGSYEQYF.

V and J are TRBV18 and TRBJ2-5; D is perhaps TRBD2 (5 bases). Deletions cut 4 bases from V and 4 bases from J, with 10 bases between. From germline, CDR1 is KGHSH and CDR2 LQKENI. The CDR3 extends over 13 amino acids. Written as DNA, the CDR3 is TGTGCCAGCTCACAGAGGGATCGAGAGACCCAGTACTTC. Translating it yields CASSQRDRETQYF.

The CDR3 coding sequence is TGCGCCAGCAGCTTGGGGGGACTAGCGGGAGTAGCAGATACGCAGTATTTT. It codes for CASSLGGLAGVADTQYF. The chain recombines TRBV5-1 with TRBJ2-3; TRBD2 agrees at 14 bases. Germline trimming cut 0 bases from V and 4 bases from J; bases unmatched to any gene: 4. The germline V gene encodes CDR1 SGHRS and CDR2 YFSETQ. The length of the CDR3 is 17 residues.

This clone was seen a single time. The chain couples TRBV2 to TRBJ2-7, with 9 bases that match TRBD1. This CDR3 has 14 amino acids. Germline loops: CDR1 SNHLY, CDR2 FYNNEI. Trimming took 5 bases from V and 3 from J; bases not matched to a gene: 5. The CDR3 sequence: CASSPRGQGYEQYF. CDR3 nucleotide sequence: TGTGCCAGCAGTCCCCGGGGACAGGGCTACGAGCAGTACTTC.

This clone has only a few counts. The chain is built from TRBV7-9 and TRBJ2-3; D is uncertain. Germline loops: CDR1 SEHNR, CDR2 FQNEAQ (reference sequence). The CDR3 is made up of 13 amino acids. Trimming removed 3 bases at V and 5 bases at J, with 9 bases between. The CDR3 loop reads CASSFNQVDTQYF. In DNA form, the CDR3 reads TGTGCCAGCAGCTTCAACCAGGTAGATACGCAGTATTTT.

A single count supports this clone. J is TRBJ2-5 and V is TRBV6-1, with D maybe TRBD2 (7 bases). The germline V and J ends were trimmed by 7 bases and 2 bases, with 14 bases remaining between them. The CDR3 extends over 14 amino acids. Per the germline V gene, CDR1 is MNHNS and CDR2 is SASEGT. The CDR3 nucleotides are TGTGCCAGCATAGAACGGGGGGCTCAAGAGACCCAGTACTTC. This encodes CASIERGAQETQYF.

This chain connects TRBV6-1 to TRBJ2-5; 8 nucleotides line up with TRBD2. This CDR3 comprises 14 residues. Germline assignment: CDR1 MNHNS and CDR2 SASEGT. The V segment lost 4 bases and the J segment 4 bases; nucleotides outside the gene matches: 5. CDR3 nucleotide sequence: TGTGCCAGCAGTGGCGGGGGGCCGGGAGAGACCCAGTACTTC. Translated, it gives CASSGGGPGETQYF.

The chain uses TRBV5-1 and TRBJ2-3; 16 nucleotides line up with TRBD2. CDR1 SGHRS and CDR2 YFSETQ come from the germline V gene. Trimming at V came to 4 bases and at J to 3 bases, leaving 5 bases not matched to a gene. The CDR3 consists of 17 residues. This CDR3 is CASSPPGLAGGTDTQYF. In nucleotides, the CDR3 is TGCGCCAGCAGCCCACCGGGACTAGCGGGAGGGACAGATACGCAGTATTTT.

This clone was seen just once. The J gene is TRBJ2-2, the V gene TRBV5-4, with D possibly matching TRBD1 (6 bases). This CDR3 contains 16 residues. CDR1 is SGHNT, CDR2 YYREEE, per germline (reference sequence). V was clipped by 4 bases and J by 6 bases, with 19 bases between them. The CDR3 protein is CASSPPGQPLPGELFF. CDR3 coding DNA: TGTGCCAGCAGCCCCCCCGGACAGCCTTTACCCGGGGAGCTGTTTTTT.

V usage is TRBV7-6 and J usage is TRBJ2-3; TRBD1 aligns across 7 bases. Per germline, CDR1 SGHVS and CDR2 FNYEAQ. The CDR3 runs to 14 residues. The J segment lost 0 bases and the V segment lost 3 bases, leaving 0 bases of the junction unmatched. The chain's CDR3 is CASSFRGSTDTQYF. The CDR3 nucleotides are TGTGCCAGCAGCTTCAGGGGGAGCACAGATACGCAGTATTTT.

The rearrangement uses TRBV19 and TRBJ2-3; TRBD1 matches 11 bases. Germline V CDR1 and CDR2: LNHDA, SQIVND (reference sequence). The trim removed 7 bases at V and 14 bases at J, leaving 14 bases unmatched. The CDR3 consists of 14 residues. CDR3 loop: CASTIPSGQGAPYF. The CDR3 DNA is TGTGCCAGTACCATACCCTCCGGACAGGGGGCGCCGTATTTT.

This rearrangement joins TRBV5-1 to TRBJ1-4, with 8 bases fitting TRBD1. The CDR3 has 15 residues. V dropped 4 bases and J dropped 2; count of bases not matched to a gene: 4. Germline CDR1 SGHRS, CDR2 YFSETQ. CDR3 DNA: TGCGCCAGCAGCGAAGACAGGGGCACTAATGAAAAACTGTTTTTT. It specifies CASSEDRGTNEKLFF.

The chain's CDR3 is CASSLTGTEAFF. CDR3 bases: TGTGCCAGCAGCTTGACAGGCACTGAAGCTTTCTTT. The chain is built from TRBV5-4 and TRBJ1-1; weak D call: TRBD1 (5 bases). The V gene lost 1 base and the J gene lost 4 bases, with 5 bases spanning the gap. This CDR3 spans 12 amino acids. Germline V gene sequence: CDR1 SGHNT, CDR2 YYREEE (reference sequence).

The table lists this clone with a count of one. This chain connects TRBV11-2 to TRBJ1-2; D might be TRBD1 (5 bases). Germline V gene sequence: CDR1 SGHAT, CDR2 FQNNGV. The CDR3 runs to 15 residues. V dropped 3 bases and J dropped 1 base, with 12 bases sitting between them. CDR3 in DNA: TGTGCCAGCAGCTTCATTCGGGACGGTAACTATGGCTACACCTTC. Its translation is CASSFIRDGNYGYTF.